This is a list of T cell receptor beta chains from one sample in a study of siplizumab effects on memory and regulatory T cells. The table came from immunoSEQ multiplex PCR; TCRdb's copy has only in-frame clones and leaves some out. The sample gives about 100,000 clones, 85% to 95% of which show up once; more than 10% is in the top ten. Specimen: non-Treg CD4+ T cells sorted from blood. The receptor set was obtained from a human donor in good health. CDR3s include the opening cysteine and the closing phenylalanine or tryptophan. D genes are given only for firm matches. Clone size is stated in some rows and not others, as once, few, many or a class when expanded.

size: .; J: TRBJ1-3; V: TRBV5-8; D: .; CDR3: CASSLGPTGSGNTIYF; DNA: TGTGCCAGCAGCTTGGGCCCCACTGGATCTGGAAACACCATATATTTT
size: .; J: TRBJ1-5; V: TRBV7-2; D: TRBD1; CDR3: CASSLTGDSAQPQHF; DNA: TGTGCCAGCAGCTTAACCGGGGACAGCGCACAGCCCCAGCATTTT
size: .; J: TRBJ2-1; V: TRBV5-1; D: TRBD2; CDR3: CASSFGQRDRFF; DNA: TGCGCCAGCAGCTTTGGCCAGCGGGATCGTTTCTTC
size: .; J: TRBJ2-3; V: TRBV4-2; D: TRBD2; CDR3: CASSQRRLAGGADTQYF; DNA: TGTGCCAGCAGCCAACGCAGACTAGCGGGAGGGGCAGATACGCAGTATTTT
size: .; J: TRBJ1-1; V: TRBV2; D: .; CDR3: CASIKGEASTEAFF; DNA: TGTGCCAGCATTAAGGGTGAGGCGAGCACTGAAGCTTTCTTT
size: .; J: TRBJ2-6; V: TRBV18; D: .; CDR3: CASSRSGGAGANVLTF; DNA: TGTGCCAGCTCACGATCAGGAGGGGCTGGGGCCAACGTCCTGACTTTC
size: .; J: TRBJ1-2; V: TRBV11-1; D: TRBD1; CDR3: CASSSGTGNDYGYTF; DNA: TGTGCCAGCAGCTCCGGGACAGGGAACGACTATGGCTACACCTTC
size: once; J: TRBJ2-3; V: TRBV29-1; D: .; CDR3: CSVEWGGTDTQYF; DNA: TGCAGCGTTGAATGGGGGGGCACAGATACGCAGTATTTT
size: .; J: TRBJ1-6; V: TRBV30; D: .; CDR3: CAWSSWDDSPLHF; DNA: TGTGCCTGGAGTAGTTGGGATGATTCACCCCTCCACTTT
size: .; J: TRBJ2-1; V: TRBV2; D: .; CDR3: CASFLDVGSYNEQFF; DNA: TGTGCCAGCTTTCTGGATGTCGGCTCCTACAATGAGCAGTTCTTC
size: .; J: TRBJ2-7; V: TRBV5-8; D: TRBD1; CDR3: CASSLVMTGGSYEQYF; DNA: TGTGCCAGCAGCTTGGTAATGACAGGGGGGTCCTACGAGCAGTACTTC
size: .; J: TRBJ2-3; V: TRBV9; D: .; CDR3: CASSGGGMSTDTQYF; DNA: TGTGCCAGCAGTGGAGGGGGGATGAGCACAGATACGCAGTATTTT
size: .; J: TRBJ1-1; V: TRBV6-5; D: .; CDR3: CASSPGRVNTEAFF; DNA: TGTGCCAGCAGTCCAGGGAGGGTGAACACTGAAGCTTTCTTT
size: .; J: TRBJ2-7; V: TRBV27; D: .; CDR3: CASSLGLLYEQYF; DNA: TGTGCCAGCAGTTTGGGACTCCTGTACGAGCAGTACTTC
size: .; J: TRBJ1-1; V: TRBV5-1; D: .; CDR3: CASSPTGWTEAFF; DNA: TGCGCCAGCAGCCCAACGGGTTGGACTGAAGCTTTCTTT
size: .; J: TRBJ1-5; V: TRBV19; D: .; CDR3: CASNFVRQPQHF; DNA: TGTGCCAGTAACTTTGTGCGCCAGCCCCAGCATTTT
size: .; J: TRBJ2-5; V: TRBV7-2; D: .; CDR3: CASSLLMETQYF; DNA: TGTGCCAGCAGCTTACTCATGGAGACCCAGTACTTC
size: .; J: TRBJ1-1; V: TRBV5-1; D: .; CDR3: CASSLELYTEAFF; DNA: TGCGCCAGCAGCTTGGAGCTGTACACTGAAGCTTTCTTT
size: .; J: TRBJ2-7; V: TRBV19; D: TRBD2; CDR3: CASSISVSGTYEQYF; DNA: TGTGCCAGTAGTATCTCGGTTAGCGGGACTTACGAGCAGTACTTC
size: .; J: TRBJ2-5; V: TRBV14; D: .; CDR3: CASSYGTFKETQYF; DNA: TGTGCCAGCAGCTACGGGACTTTCAAAGAGACCCAGTACTTC
size: .; J: TRBJ2-3; V: TRBV5-1; D: TRBD2; CDR3: CASRTWTSLVSHTDTQYF; DNA: TGCGCCAGCAGAACCTGGACTAGCCTCGTCAGCCACACAGATACGCAGTATTTT
size: few; J: TRBJ2-1; V: TRBV9; D: TRBD2; CDR3: CASSAGSGALSYNEQFF; DNA: TGTGCCAGCAGCGCCGGTAGCGGGGCCCTCTCCTACAATGAGCAGTTCTTC
size: .; J: TRBJ1-6; V: TRBV10-3; D: .; CDR3: CAISLRPGGNSPLHF; DNA: TGTGCCATCAGTCTCCGCCCGGGAGGCAATTCACCCCTCCACTTT
size: once; J: TRBJ1-1; V: TRBV5-6; D: .; CDR3: CASSSGQLGSEAFF; DNA: TGTGCCAGCAGCTCCGGACAGCTGGGGTCTGAAGCTTTCTTT
size: .; J: TRBJ2-4; V: TRBV19; D: .; CDR3: CASSINRRAKNIQYF; DNA: TGTGCCAGTAGTATAAATCGGAGAGCCAAAAACATTCAGTACTTC
size: .; J: TRBJ1-4; V: TRBV5-1; D: .; CDR3: CASSFKPTNEKLFF; DNA: TGCGCCAGCAGCTTCAAGCCAACTAATGAAAAACTGTTTTTT
size: .; J: TRBJ2-1; V: TRBV6-6; D: .; CDR3: CASRGGKNEQFF; DNA: TGTGCCAGCAGGGGGGGAAAAAATGAGCAGTTCTTC
size: once; J: TRBJ1-5; V: TRBV19; D: .; CDR3: CASSIVAGQGNQPQHF; DNA: TGTGCCAGTAGTATAGTAGCGGGGCAGGGGAATCAGCCCCAGCATTTT
size: once; J: TRBJ1-5; V: TRBV2; D: TRBD1; CDR3: CASSWGQGLNQPQHF; DNA: TGTGCCAGCAGTTGGGGACAGGGGCTTAATCAGCCCCAGCATTTT
size: .; J: TRBJ2-1; V: TRBV9; D: TRBD1; CDR3: CASSGSGQGYNEQFF; DNA: TGTGCCAGCAGCGGTTCAGGACAGGGCTACAATGAGCAGTTCTTC
size: .; J: TRBJ1-5; V: TRBV27; D: TRBD1; CDR3: CASKRGGDRDFQPQHF; DNA: TGTGCCAGCAAACGGGGTGGTGACAGGGATTTTCAGCCCCAGCATTTT
size: .; J: TRBJ2-5; V: TRBV10-3; D: .; CDR3: CANGVGGQETQYF; DNA: TGTGCCAACGGGGTAGGAGGCCAAGAGACCCAGTACTTC
size: once; J: TRBJ1-3; V: TRBV27; D: .; CDR3: CASSLTNRVKGNTIYF; DNA: TGTGCCAGCAGTTTAACCAACAGGGTCAAAGGAAACACCATATATTTT
size: .; J: TRBJ1-5; V: TRBV19; D: .; CDR3: CASSSDRRNQPQHF; DNA: TGTGCCAGTAGTTCAGACAGGAGAAATCAGCCCCAGCATTTT
size: .; J: TRBJ1-2; V: TRBV18; D: .; CDR3: CASSPYSGSRGYGYTF; DNA: TGTGCCAGCTCACCATACTCGGGGTCACGGGGGTATGGCTACACCTTC
size: .; J: TRBJ2-6; V: TRBV30; D: TRBD1; CDR3: CAWSIGQAFSGANVLTF; DNA: TGTGCCTGGAGTATCGGACAGGCCTTCTCTGGGGCCAACGTCCTGACTTTC
size: .; J: TRBJ2-7; V: TRBV7-9; D: .; CDR3: CASSFTPTYEQYF; DNA: TGTGCCAGCAGCTTTACCCCTACCTACGAGCAGTACTTC
size: .; J: TRBJ2-7; V: TRBV2; D: TRBD1; CDR3: CASSRTGQTVYEQYF; DNA: TGTGCCAGCAGTAGAACGGGACAGACAGTCTACGAGCAGTACTTC
size: .; J: TRBJ1-1; V: TRBV19; D: .; CDR3: CASRASRTAMNTEAFF; DNA: TGTGCCAGTAGGGCCAGTCGGACAGCCATGAACACTGAAGCTTTCTTT
size: .; J: TRBJ1-5; V: TRBV19; D: .; CDR3: CASRYGTFGQPQHF; DNA: TGTGCCAGTAGATACGGGACCTTTGGGCAGCCCCAGCATTTT
size: .; J: TRBJ1-6; V: TRBV6-5; D: .; CDR3: CASRRAGGADSPLHF; DNA: TGTGCCAGCAGGCGGGCCGGGGGCGCAGATTCACCCCTCCACTTT
size: .; J: TRBJ2-3; V: TRBV6-4; D: TRBD2; CDR3: CASSGSSGSHLDTQYF; DNA: TGTGCCAGCAGTGGGTCTAGCGGGAGCCATTTAGATACGCAGTATTTT